The 4 T cell receptor beta chains below were found in one sample sequenced in a study of human T cells and chemical hapten exposure. Time point meaning: healthy volunteer bleed at 6 weeks. Blood, whole and unfractionated, served as the source for total RNA extraction. In TCRdb, the RACE reads were re-called with MiXCR into one record per CDR3 protein. In the table there are around 70,000 distinct CDR3 sequences, about 6% of which are singletons. Sequenced: whole blood. The receptors shown here come from a female donor in good health. Some clones in this sample may be carry-over from other donors' samples.

This clonotype was seen repeatedly, ten times or more. The chain joins TRBV7-6 to TRBJ1-6; 7 bases line up with TRBD1. The CDR3 extends over 13 amino acids. CDR1 and CDR2 from the germline V gene are SGHVS and FNYEAQ. V was clipped by 5 bases and J by 7 bases; unmatched bases: 2. The CDR3 DNA is TGTGCCAGCAGCCACAGGGGCAATTCACCCCTCCACTTT. Its translation is CASSHRGNSPLHF.

This clonotype was found a few times. The rearrangement uses TRBV9 and TRBJ2-5, with 11 positions matching TRBD1. The germline CDR1 and CDR2 sequences are SGDLS and YYNGEE. This CDR3 is 15 amino acids long. The junction had 7 bases not matched to a gene; V was cut back by 4 bases and J by 5 bases. CDR3 DNA sequence: TGTGCCAGCAGCAAGGGACAGGGGGGCACGGAGACCCAGTACTTC. This translates into CASSKGQGGTETQYF.

In this sample, this clonotype turned up a few times. V and J are TRBV28 and TRBJ1-1; perhaps TRBD1 as D (5 bases). Trimming pared 2 bases from V and 5 bases from J, leaving 12 bases between. Germline V CDR1 and CDR2: MDHEN, SYDVKM. The CDR3 totals 14 residues. In DNA form, the CDR3 reads TGTGCCAGCAGTTTAGGAGGGGCGCGTACTGAAGCTTTCTTT. This sequence encodes CASSLGGARTEAFF. The full variable domain, with the rest looked up from reference TRBV28 and TRBJ1-1, is DVKVTQSSRYLVKRTGEKVFLECVQDMDHENMFWYRQDPGLGLRLIYFSYDVKMKEKGDIPEGYSVSREKKERFSLILESASTNQTSMYLCASSLGGARTEAFFGQGTRLTVV.

The chain combines TRBV6-5 with TRBJ1-5; D is possibly TRBD1 (6 bases). The CDR3 contains 16 residues. Germline-derived CDR1 and CDR2 are MNHEY and SVGAGI. The ends were cut back, 2 bases at V and 6 bases at J, with 17 bases in the middle. The CDR3 region has the DNA TGTGCCAGCAGTTACGCCGTCAGGGGTCTAATTCAGCCCCAGCATTTT. Its protein product is CASSYAVRGLIQPQHF.